These T cell receptor beta chains were read from a single sample in a study of cytomegalovirus exposure and HLA in healthy donors. TCRdb's table, derived via immunoSEQ multiplex PCR, lists solely in-frame clones and lacks some. This sample has fewer than 100,000 clones; about 77% occur once, and the top ten carry around 4.4%. Material for sequencing was PBMCs. Source of these receptors: a male donor in good health and CMV-seropositive. Each CDR3 is given with its conserved first and last residue. D genes are given only for firm matches. Not every row has a clone size; where given, it reads once, few, many or a size class.

-,-,12,TRBJ2-5,TRBV27,TGTGCCAGCAGAGGAAGGGGGGGTGCCCAGTACTTC,CASRGRGGAQYF
TRBD2,-,16,TRBJ2-3,TRBV4-2,TGTGCCAGCAGCCACGGGACTAGCGGGGGGGGAGATACGCAGTATTTT,CASSHGTSGGGDTQYF
-,-,14,TRBJ1-2,TRBV19,TGTGCCAGTAGTATAGATGGCCGGGGTGGAGGCTACACCTTC,CASSIDGRGGGYTF
TRBD2,-,16,TRBJ2-2,TRBV5-6,TGTGCCAGCAGCCCCGGGACTAGCGGGCCCTACGGGGAGCTGTTTTTT,CASSPGTSGPYGELFF
-,-,14,TRBJ2-3,TRBV9,TGTGCCAGCAAACTATCTACCAGCACAGATACGCAGTATTTT,CASKLSTSTDTQYF
-,-,14,TRBJ2-7,TRBV6-5,TGTGCCAGCAGCCCGATATTGCAGGGCTACGAGCAGTACTTC,CASSPILQGYEQYF
TRBD1,-,15,TRBJ1-2,TRBV27,TGTGCCAGCAGTTTAGAAGCCACAGGGGGGGATGGCTACACCTTC,CASSLEATGGDGYTF
-,-,10,TRBJ2-7,TRBV2,TGTGCCTGCCTGAAGCACGAGCAGTACTTC,CACLKHEQYF
TRBD1,few,15,TRBJ1-1,TRBV5-1,TGCGCCAGCAGCTCGTCTCCGGGACAGACCACTGAAGCTTTCTTT,CASSSSPGQTTEAFF
TRBD1,-,14,TRBJ2-7,TRBV6-5,TGTGCCAGCAGCCGAGGGACAGGGTCCTACGAGCAGTACTTC,CASSRGTGSYEQYF
-,-,15,TRBJ1-3,TRBV30,TGTGCCTGGAGGCCAACAGGGAACTCTGGAAACACCATATATTTT,CAWRPTGNSGNTIYF
-,-,15,TRBJ1-6,TRBV5-1,TGCGCCAGCAGTTCCACAAGGCCAGGGCATTCACCCCTCCACTTT,CASSSTRPGHSPLHF
-,-,14,TRBJ2-7,TRBV5-1,TGCGCCAGCAGCTTGGCCCGTCCAGGGGACGAGCAGTACTTC,CASSLARPGDEQYF
-,-,18,TRBJ2-1,TRBV5-1,TGCGCCAGCAGCTTAGACCGACGGGAAAGAAGCTCCTACAATGAGCAGTTCTTC,CASSLDRRERSSYNEQFF
TRBD1,-,17,TRBJ2-1,TRBV4-1,TGCGCCAGCAGCCAAGATCCGAGGGGGCACTCCTACAATGAGCAGTTCTTC,CASSQDPRGHSYNEQFF
-,-,14,TRBJ2-1,TRBV19,TGTGCCAGTAGGACAGGTAATTACCACAATGAGCAGTTCTTC,CASRTGNYHNEQFF
TRBD2,-,14,TRBJ2-1,TRBV14,TGTGCCAGCAGCCAAGAGCGTAGCGGGGTAATGAAGTTCTTC,CASSQERSGVMKFF